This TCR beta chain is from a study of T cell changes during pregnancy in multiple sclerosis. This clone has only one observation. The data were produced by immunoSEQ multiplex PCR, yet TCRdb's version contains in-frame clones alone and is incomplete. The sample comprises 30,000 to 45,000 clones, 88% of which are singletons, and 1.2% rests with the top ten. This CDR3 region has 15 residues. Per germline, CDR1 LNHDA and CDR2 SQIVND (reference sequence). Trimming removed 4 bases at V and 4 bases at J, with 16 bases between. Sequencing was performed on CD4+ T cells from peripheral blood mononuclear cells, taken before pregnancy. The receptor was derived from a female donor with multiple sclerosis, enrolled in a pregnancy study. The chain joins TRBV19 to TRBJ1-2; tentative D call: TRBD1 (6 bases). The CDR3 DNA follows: TGTGCCAGTAGTAATACATACCAGGGGCTCTATGGCTACACCTTC. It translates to CASSNTYQGLYGYTF. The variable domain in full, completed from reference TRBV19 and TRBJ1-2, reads DGGITQSPKYLFRKEGQNVTLSCEQNLNHDAMYWYRQDPGQGLRLIYYSQIVNDFQKGDIAEGYSVSREKKESFPLTVTSAQKNPTAFYLCASSNTYQGLYGYTFGSGTRLTVV.